Following are 17 T cell receptor beta chains from one sample sequenced in a study of T cells in Graves' hyperthyroidism and ophthalmopathy. Amplified regions were TCR beta CDR3 sequences from RNA transcripts. First-round RT-PCR of the TCR CDR3 relied on the HTBI primer set. TCRdb ran MiXCR on the multiplex PCR reads and lists one entry per CDR3 protein. The profile shows roughly 180,000 distinct CDR3 sequences, 8% to 9.5% of them singletons. Sequencing used blood. Receptors were obtained from a woman aged 18 to 35 with Graves' hyperthyroidism that later progressed to Graves' ophthalmopathy.

V usage is TRBV30 and J usage is TRBJ2-3; D is unclear. The V gene lost 0 bases and the J gene lost 0 bases, with 7 bases spanning the gap. This CDR3 has 14 amino acids. The V gene's germline CDR1 is GTSNPN and CDR2 SVGIG (reference sequence). The CDR3: CAWSVSVSTDTQYF. The CDR3 coding sequence is TGTGCCTGGAGTGTGTCGGTTAGCACAGATACGCAGTATTTT.

The chain links TRBV11-3 to TRBJ2-1, with 8 bases lining up with TRBD2. After removal of 4 bases from V and 4 bases from J, the junction contained 9 bases not matched to a gene. The germline CDR1 and CDR2 sequences are SGHNT and YENEEA. CDR3 size: 16 residues. The CDR3 sequence is CASSYGSAGDYNEQFF. The CDR3 coding sequence is TGTGCCAGCAGCTACGGATCAGCGGGGGATTACAATGAGCAGTTCTTC.

This clonotype came up many times. The chain combines TRBV12-3 or TRBV12-4 with TRBJ1-2; 8 bases match TRBD1. The CDR3 extends over 15 amino acids. Unmatched junction bases numbered 11, after V lost 5 bases and J lost 6 bases. This chain's CDR3 is CASSRRRQGTDGYTF. The CDR3 DNA follows: TGTGCCAGCAGTCGCCGACGACAGGGGACAGATGGCTACACCTTC.

This clonotype was detected ten times or more. The gene calls are TRBV7-3 and TRBJ1-6; 7 positions agree with TRBD1. The germline CDR1 and CDR2 sequences are SGHTA and FQGTGA. This CDR3 spans 15 amino acids. The junction had 4 bases not matched to a gene; V was cut back by 5 bases and J by 3 bases. The CDR3 DNA follows: TGTGCCAGCAGCGAACAGGGGAACTATAATTCACCCCTCCACTTT. Amino acids: CASSEQGNYNSPLHF.

This clonotype was recorded a few times. The chain employs TRBV19 and TRBJ1-2, with D possibly TRBD1 on 5 matching bases. V lost 6 bases to trimming and J lost 6 bases, with 23 bases between them. CDR1 and CDR2 from the germline V gene are LNHDA and SQIVND (reference sequence). CDR3 length: 16 amino acids. This chain's CDR3 is CASSTGGGGSRNGYTF. The CDR3 DNA follows: TGTGCCAGTAGCACTGGCGGGGGGGGGAGTAGGAATGGCTACACCTTC.

V gene TRBV4-1 combines with J gene TRBJ1-6, with D tentatively TRBD1 (5 bases). Germline V CDR1 and CDR2: MGHRA, YSYEKL. Trimming removed 8 bases at V and 4 bases at J, with 12 bases between. The CDR3 loop spans 14 amino acids. The CDR3 spells CASDRDDYNSPLHF. CDR3 sequence (DNA): TGCGCCAGCGACCGGGACGATTATAATTCACCCCTCCACTTT.

A remark on this clonotype: A much more abundant neighbour one base away suggests this may be a read error. CDR3 in DNA: TGTGCCAGCGGTTTCGGACGGTTCTCCTACGAGCAGTACTTC. It codes for CASGFGRFSYEQYF. The chain is built from TRBV11-2 and TRBJ2-7; no firm D call. V dropped 8 bases and J dropped 0 bases, with 14 bases sitting between them. Germline assignment: CDR1 SGHAT and CDR2 FQNNGV. CDR3 length: 14 amino acids.

This clonotype was seen at least ten times. The rearrangement links TRBV4-1 to TRBJ2-1, with TRBD2 identical over 9 bases. V was pared by 1 base and J by 0 bases, with 4 bases of the junction left unmatched. This CDR3 comprises 17 residues. Per the germline V gene, CDR1 is MGHRA and CDR2 is YSYEKL. The CDR3 region is CASSQATSGSSYNEQFF. The CDR3 coding sequence is TGCGCCAGCAGCCAAGCGACTAGCGGAAGCTCCTACAATGAGCAGTTCTTC.

This clonotype showed up many times. The chain links TRBV2 to TRBJ1-1; 12 nucleotides align to TRBD1. Germline values: CDR1 SNHLY, CDR2 FYNNEI. The V and J ends lost 0 bases and 3 bases, in that order; junction bases with no gene match: 11. The CDR3 runs 19 residues. The CDR3 nucleotides read TGTGCCAGCAGTGAAGCCCGTACCGGGACAGGGGGCCGGGACACTGAAGCTTTCTTT. It codes for CASSEARTGTGGRDTEAFF.

At least ten counts were recorded for this clonotype. The chain couples TRBV20-1 to TRBJ1-6; 9 nucleotides match TRBD1. The junction had 0 bases not matched to a gene; V was cut back by 5 bases and J by 7 bases. The CDR3 consists of 12 residues. Germline assignment: CDR1 DFQATT and CDR2 SNEGSKA (reference sequence). CDR3 nucleotides: TGCAGTGCTGGGACAGGGAATTCACCCCTCCACTTT. It yields the protein CSAGTGNSPLHF.

In this sample, this clonotype turned up many times. V is TRBV12-3 or TRBV12-4 and J is TRBJ2-3, with TRBD2 matching over 9 bases. This CDR3 has 17 amino acids. V trimming: 1 base; J trimming: 1 base; junction bases outside the gene matches: 6. The CDR3 loop is CASSLVLASGGTDTQYF. CDR3 DNA: TGTGCCAGCAGTTTAGTTTTGGCTAGCGGGGGCACAGATACGCAGTATTTT.

V usage is TRBV6-1 and J usage is TRBJ2-3; possible D gene TRBD2, 7 bases. Per the germline V gene, CDR1 is MNHNS and CDR2 is SASEGT. Trimming took off 5 bases at V and 3 bases at J, with 15 bases between the two ends. The CDR3 is 15 residues long. CDR3 in DNA: TGTGCCAGCAGTTATCGTGGGGGGGCAACAGATACGCAGTATTTT. Its protein is CASSYRGGATDTQYF.

This clonotype came up many times. The V gene is TRBV6-6, the J gene TRBJ2-1, with 8 nucleotides matching TRBD1. The length of the CDR3 is 15 residues. V lost 2 bases and J lost 5; bases outside the gene matches: 5. Germline lookup yields CDR1 MNHNY and CDR2 SVGAGI (reference sequence). This CDR3 reads CASSYVQGVNNEQFF. DNA for the CDR3: TGTGCCAGCAGTTACGTACAGGGGGTAAACAATGAGCAGTTCTTC.

In its sample, this clonotype was seen many times. The chain combines TRBV30 with TRBJ1-2, with D unresolved. Trimming took off 0 bases at V and 4 bases at J, with 12 bases between the two ends. The CDR3 runs to 14 residues. Germline V CDR1 and CDR2: GTSNPN, SVGIG (reference sequence). CDR3 region: CAWSVGLAGYGYTF. Written as DNA, the CDR3 is TGTGCCTGGAGTGTAGGGTTGGCAGGCTATGGCTACACCTTC.

Many counts were recorded for this clonotype. This chain connects TRBV27 to TRBJ1-1; 8 nucleotides line up with TRBD1. The germline V gene has CDR1 MNHEY and CDR2 SMNVEV (reference sequence). The CDR3 is made up of 15 amino acids. The ends lost 7 bases at V and 0 bases at J; junction bases unmatched: 7. The chain's CDR3 is CASKQQGVVNTEAFF. In DNA, the CDR3 is TGTGCCAGCAAACAACAGGGGGTGGTGAACACTGAAGCTTTCTTT.

V usage is TRBV20-1 and J usage is TRBJ2-3; TRBD1 aligns across 8 bases. The length of the CDR3 is 18 residues. The V gene end was trimmed by 2 bases and the J gene end by 2 bases; junction bases not matched to a gene: 15. Germline V gene sequence: CDR1 DFQATT, CDR2 SNEGSKA (reference sequence). CDR3 sequence reads: CSARPTPPDRVNTDTQYF. CDR3 DNA sequence: TGCAGTGCTAGACCTACTCCCCCGGACAGGGTCAACACAGATACGCAGTATTTT.

With respect to this clonotype: A single base separates this from a much larger clone, so it may be a read error. The missing conserved phenylalanine or tryptophan at the end of this CDR3 makes a read error likely. CDR3 amino acids: CASSLLTFNNSPLHL. The CDR3 DNA is TGTGCCAGCAGCTTACTTACATTCAATAATTCACCCCTCCACCTT. The rearrangement joins TRBV7-9 to TRBJ1-6; D gene ambiguous. Germline assignment: CDR1 SEHNR and CDR2 FQNEAQ (reference sequence). Trimming took off 2 bases at V and 5 bases at J, with 10 bases between the two ends. This CDR3 contains 15 residues.